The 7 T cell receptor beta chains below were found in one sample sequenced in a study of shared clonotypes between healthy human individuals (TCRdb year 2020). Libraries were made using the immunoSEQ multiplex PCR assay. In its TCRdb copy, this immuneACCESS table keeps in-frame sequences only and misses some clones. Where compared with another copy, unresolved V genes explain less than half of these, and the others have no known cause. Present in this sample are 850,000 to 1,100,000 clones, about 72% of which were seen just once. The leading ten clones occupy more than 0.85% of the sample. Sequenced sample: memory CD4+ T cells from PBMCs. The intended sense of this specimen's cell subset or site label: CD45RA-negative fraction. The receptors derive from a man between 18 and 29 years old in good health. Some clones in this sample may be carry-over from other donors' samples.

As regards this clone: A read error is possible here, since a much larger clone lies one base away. CDR3 in amino acids: CASSARLAGDNEQFF. In DNA, the CDR3 is TGTGCCAGCAGCGCGAGACTAGCGGGGGACAATGAGCAGTTCTTC. The genes are TRBV5-4 and TRBJ2-1; TRBD2 matches at 12 bases. The CDR3 has 15 residues. Germline-derived CDR1 and CDR2 are SGHNT and YYREEE (reference sequence). Trimming at V came to 4 bases and at J to 5 bases, leaving 4 bases not matched to a gene.

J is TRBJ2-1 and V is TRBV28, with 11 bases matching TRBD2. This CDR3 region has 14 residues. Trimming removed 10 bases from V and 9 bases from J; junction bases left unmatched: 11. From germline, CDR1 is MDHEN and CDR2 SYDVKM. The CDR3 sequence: CATKGLAAPVEQFF. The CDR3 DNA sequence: TGTGCCACCAAGGGACTAGCGGCGCCTGTTGAGCAGTTCTTC.

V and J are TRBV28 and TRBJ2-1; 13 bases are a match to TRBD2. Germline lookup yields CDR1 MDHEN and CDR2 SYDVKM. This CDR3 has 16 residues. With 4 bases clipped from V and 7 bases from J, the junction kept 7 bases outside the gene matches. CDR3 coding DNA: TGTGCCAGCAGTTCACCGGGGACTAGCGGGAAAAATGAGCAGTTCTTC. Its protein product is CASSSPGTSGKNEQFF.

CDR3 DNA: TGTGCCAGCAGTGACAGGGCCGGAGGCTACACCTTC. Translation gives CASSDRAGGYTF. The chain joins TRBV2 to TRBJ1-2; D is possibly TRBD1 (5 bases). CDR1 SNHLY and CDR2 FYNNEI come from the germline V gene. Trimming shortened V by 3 bases and J by 8 bases, and 10 bases separated the two germline ends. The CDR3 is made up of 12 amino acids.

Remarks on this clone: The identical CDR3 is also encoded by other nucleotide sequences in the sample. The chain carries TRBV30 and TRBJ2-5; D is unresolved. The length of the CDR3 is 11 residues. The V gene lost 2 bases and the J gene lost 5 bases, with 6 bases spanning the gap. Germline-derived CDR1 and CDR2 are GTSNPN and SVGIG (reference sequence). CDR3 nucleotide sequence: TGTGCCTGGAGTTTGGGGGAGACCCAGTACTTC. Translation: CAWSLGETQYF.

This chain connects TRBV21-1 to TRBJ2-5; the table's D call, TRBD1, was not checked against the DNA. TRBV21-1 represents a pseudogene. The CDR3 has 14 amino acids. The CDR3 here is CASSKTGYQETQYF. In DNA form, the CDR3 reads TGTGCCAGCAGCAAAACAGGGTACCAAGAGACCCAGTACTTC.

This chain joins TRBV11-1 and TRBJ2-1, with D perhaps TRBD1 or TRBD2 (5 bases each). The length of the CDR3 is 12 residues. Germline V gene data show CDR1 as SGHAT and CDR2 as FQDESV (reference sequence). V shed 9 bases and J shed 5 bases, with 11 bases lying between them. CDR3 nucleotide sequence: TGTGCCAGTTTCGGGGCCAACAATGAGCAGTTCTTC. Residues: CASFGANNEQFF. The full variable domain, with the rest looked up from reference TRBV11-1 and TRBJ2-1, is EAEVAQSPRYKITEKSQAVAFWCDPISGHATLYWYRQILGQGPELLVQFQDESVVDDSQLPKDRFSAERLKGVDSTLKIQPAELGDSAMYLCASFGANNEQFFGPGTRLTVL.